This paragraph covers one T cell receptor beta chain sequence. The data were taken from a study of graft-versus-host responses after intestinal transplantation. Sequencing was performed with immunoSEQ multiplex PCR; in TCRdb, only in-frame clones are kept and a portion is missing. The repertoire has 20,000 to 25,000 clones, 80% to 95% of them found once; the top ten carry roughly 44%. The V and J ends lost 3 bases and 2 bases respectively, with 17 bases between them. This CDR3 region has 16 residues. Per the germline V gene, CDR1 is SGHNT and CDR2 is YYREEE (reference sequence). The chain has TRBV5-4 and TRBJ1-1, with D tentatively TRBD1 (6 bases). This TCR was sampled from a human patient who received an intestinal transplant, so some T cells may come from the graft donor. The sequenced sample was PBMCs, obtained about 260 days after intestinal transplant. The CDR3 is CASSWGAPLGNTEAFF. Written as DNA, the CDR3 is TGTGCCAGCAGCTGGGGGGCCCCCCTGGGAAACACTGAAGCTTTCTTT.